These 20 T cell receptor beta chains were sequenced from one sample in a study of blood T cells in healthy people across ages. Primed by a sample-barcoded 5' primer and a J-beta primer mix, a second PCR proceeded for about 7 to 12 cycles. MiXCR, applied by TCRdb to the 5' RACE reads, yields one record per CDR3 protein. The repertoire holds some 1.5 million distinct CDR3 sequences, with 28% as singletons. The sample comprised blood. These receptors were collected from a woman aged 30 to 39 in good health.

This clonotype occurred a few times. The chain employs TRBV5-4 and TRBJ2-3, with 15 bases fitting TRBD2. V gave up 4 bases and J gave up 0 bases; unmatched junction bases: 3. The CDR3 runs to 17 residues. Germline V gene lookup returns CDR1 SGHNT and CDR2 YYREEE (reference sequence). DNA for the CDR3: TGTGCCAGCAGCCGGACTAGCGGGGGGGCCAGCACAGATACGCAGTATTTT. Translated: CASSRTSGGASTDTQYF. Complete variable domain (other parts from reference TRBV5-4 and TRBJ2-3): ETGVTQSPTHLIKTRGQQVTLRCSSQSGHNTVSWYQQALGQGPQFIFQYYREEENGRGNFPPRFSGLQFPNYSSELNVNALELDDSALYLCASSRTSGGASTDTQYFGPGTRLTVL.

The chain uses TRBV14 and TRBJ1-3; D call uncertain. Germline V gene lookup returns CDR1 SGHDN and CDR2 FVKESK. The CDR3 spans 16 residues. Trimming took 1 base from V and 0 from J, leaving 10 bases between them. The CDR3 reads CASSQARLSSGNTIYF. For the CDR3, the DNA is TGTGCCAGCAGCCAAGCGCGGCTGAGCTCTGGAAACACCATATATTTT.

Notes on this clonotype: A much larger clone lies a single base off, so this may be a read error. V usage is TRBV10-1 and J usage is TRBJ2-3; 7 positions agree with TRBD1. The CDR3 runs to 14 residues. Germline CDR1 and CDR2: WNHNN and SYGVQD (reference sequence). Written as DNA, the CDR3 is TGCGCTAAGGGGGCAGGGGCTCCCACAGATATGCAGTATTTT. Amino acid sequence: CAKGAGAPTDMQYF.

V usage is TRBV5-1 and J usage is TRBJ2-7; the D gene is possibly TRBD2 (6 bases). This CDR3 is built from 16 residues. V lost 6 bases and J lost 0, with 19 bases in between. The germline CDR1 and CDR2 sequences are SGHRS and YFSETQ. DNA of the CDR3: TGCGCCAGCACCCCGTCCGCGGGGCGGAGCTCCTACGAGCAGTACTTC. As protein: CASTPSAGRSSYEQYF.

The chain couples TRBV6-2 or TRBV6-3 to TRBJ2-1; 9 positions match TRBD1. V lost 0 bases, J lost 5 bases, and 8 bases stayed unmatched. Germline CDR1 reads MNHEY; CDR2 reads SVGEGT. This CDR3 contains 17 residues. DNA of the CDR3: TGTGCCAGCAGTTACTCTTACGAGGGACAGGGCCACAATGAGCAGTTCTTC. Translation: CASSYSYEGQGHNEQFF.

The chain combines TRBV28 with TRBJ1-1; no reliable D call. V lost 3 bases and J lost 4, with 6 bases in between. Germline-derived CDR1 and CDR2 are MDHEN and SYDVKM. CDR3 size: 12 residues. Written as DNA, the CDR3 is TGTGCCAGCAGTTTCAGAATCACTGAAGCTTTCTTT. This sequence encodes CASSFRITEAFF.

This chain connects TRBV12-3 or TRBV12-4 to TRBJ2-5; 10 positions match TRBD1. The better agreement between TRBJ2-1 and the DNA end casts doubt on the J call. CDR3 length: 14 residues. CDR3 coding DNA: TGTGCCAGCAGTCCTGGGACAGGGGAAGAGACCCAGTTCTTC. It yields the protein CASSPGTGEETQFF.

This clonotype was seen repeatedly, ten times or more. CDR3 in DNA: TGCGCCAGCAGAAGTAACAGGGAGGATACGCAGTATTTT. Amino acid sequence: CASRSNREDTQYF. This chain links TRBV10-2 with TRBJ2-3; the D gene is possibly TRBD1 (6 bases). Per germline, CDR1 WSHSY and CDR2 SAAADI. This CDR3 comprises 13 residues. V dropped 6 bases and J dropped 6 bases, with 13 bases sitting between them.

J is TRBJ2-4 and V is TRBV12-3 or TRBV12-4; TRBD1 might be the D (5 bases). TRBJ2-7 explains the end of the DNA better; the J call may be wrong. The CDR3 loop spans 13 amino acids. The CDR3 region has the DNA TGTGCCAGCGGAAACACAGGCTCCTACGAGCAGTACTTC. Its protein is CASGNTGSYEQYF.

The chain uses TRBV25-1 and TRBJ1-4; D is possibly TRBD1 (5 bases). The CDR3 consists of 13 residues. Trimming shortened V by 5 bases and J by 7 bases, and 11 bases separated the two germline ends. From germline, CDR1 is MGHDK and CDR2 SYGVNS. The CDR3 region is CASSIQGSEKLFF. DNA for the CDR3: TGTGCCAGCAGTATTCAGGGAAGTGAAAAACTGTTTTTT.

About this clonotype: Given the absence of the conserved phenylalanine or tryptophan at the CDR3 end, a read error is likely. The CDR3 bases are TGTGCCAGCAGTGAAGCCTTTTACTACGAGCAGTACTGC. Its translation: CASSEAFYYEQYC. The rearrangement joins TRBV2 to TRBJ2-7; D is unresolved. V was clipped by 0 bases and J by 3 bases, with 6 bases between them. The germline gives CDR1 SNHLY, CDR2 FYNNEI. This CDR3 spans 13 amino acids.

This clonotype was seen more than once but under ten times. The chain joins TRBV20-1 to TRBJ2-5; TRBD2 matches 10 bases. Germline CDR1 reads DFQATT; CDR2 reads SNEGSKA (reference sequence). V trimming: 1 base; J trimming: 4 bases; junction bases outside the gene matches: 0. This CDR3 is 13 amino acids long. The DNA of the CDR3 is TGCAGTGCTAGAGCTAGCGGGAGAGAGACCCAGTACTTC. Translating it yields CSARASGRETQYF.

V and J are TRBV20-1 and TRBJ2-1, with a tentative D call TRBD2 (6 bases). This CDR3 comprises 15 residues. Germline V lookup: CDR1 DFQATT, CDR2 SNEGSKA (reference sequence). Deletions cut 4 bases from V and 2 bases from J, with 15 bases between. CDR3 bases: TGCAGTGCTATTACGGTGTCTAGCGCCTACAATGAGCAGTTCTTC. It translates to CSAITVSSAYNEQFF.

Worth noting for this clonotype: A single base separates this from a much larger clone, so it may be a read error. This chain connects TRBV27 to TRBJ1-2; 9 bases align to TRBD1. There are 15 residues in the CDR3. Germline V gene data show CDR1 as MNHEY and CDR2 as SMNVEV (reference sequence). Trimming at V came to 6 bases and at J to 13 bases, leaving 18 bases not matched to a gene. The CDR3 loop reads CASRDHKQGAVGCTF. CDR3 bases: TGTGCCAGCAGGGATCACAAACAGGGGGCCGTCGGGTGCACCTTC.

On this clonotype: A clone one base away is much larger, so this may be a read error. V gene TRBV20-1 combines with J gene TRBJ2-1; the D gene is possibly TRBD2 (6 bases). Trimming removed 4 bases from V and 7 bases from J, with 11 bases in between. The CDR3 totals 12 residues. CDR1 is DFQATT and CDR2 is SNEGSKA in the germline V gene (reference sequence). CDR3 bases: TGCAGTGCTACCCCCCGGGGGAATGAGCAGTTCTTC. Its translation is CSATPRGNEQFF.

The genes are TRBV12-3 or TRBV12-4 and TRBJ2-2; 8 bases are shared with TRBD2. V was clipped by 2 bases and J by 6 bases; unmatched bases: 5. This CDR3 has 15 residues. Here the CDR3 reads CASSLLTGGAGELFF. In DNA form, the CDR3 reads TGTGCCAGCAGTTTACTCACGGGAGGGGCCGGGGAGCTGTTTTTT.

There are a few counts of this clonotype. The chain uses TRBV6-5 and TRBJ1-5; tentative D call: TRBD1 (6 bases). V shed 3 bases and J shed 5 bases, with 8 bases lying between them. The germline gives CDR1 MNHEY, CDR2 SVGAGI. The length of the CDR3 is 13 residues. Here the CDR3 DNA reads TGTGCCAGCAGTTATAACAGGGATCAGCCCCAGCATTTT. This translates into CASSYNRDQPQHF.

This clonotype was seen more than once but under ten times. This chain joins TRBV6-6 and TRBJ2-3; 12 bases align to TRBD2. V gave up 4 bases and J gave up 1 base; unmatched junction bases: 9. Germline-derived CDR1 and CDR2 are MNHNY and SVGAGI (reference sequence). The CDR3 contains 18 residues. The CDR3 region is CASSSHASGGEGTDTQYF. The CDR3 bases are TGTGCCAGCAGTTCCCACGCTAGCGGGGGGGAAGGCACAGATACGCAGTATTTT.

A few counts support this clonotype. V gene TRBV7-9 combines with J gene TRBJ2-1, with 14 bases aligning to TRBD2. Trimming at V came to 0 bases and at J to 9 bases, leaving 4 bases not matched to a gene. The CDR3 is 16 residues long. Germline lookup yields CDR1 SEHNR and CDR2 FQNEAQ (reference sequence). In DNA, the CDR3 is TGTGCCAGCAGCTTAGCCGGGACTAGCGGGGGTGGTGAGCAGTTCTTC. It translates to CASSLAGTSGGGEQFF.

This clonotype was recorded many times. V and J are TRBV5-1 and TRBJ2-1; 9 bases are a match to TRBD2. CDR1 is SGHRS and CDR2 is YFSETQ in the germline V gene. V shed 0 bases and J 3 bases; nucleotides not matched to a gene: 7. This CDR3 comprises 17 residues. CDR3: CASSLDSGLASYNEQFF. CDR3 coding DNA: TGCGCCAGCAGCTTGGATTCGGGACTAGCAAGCTACAATGAGCAGTTCTTC.